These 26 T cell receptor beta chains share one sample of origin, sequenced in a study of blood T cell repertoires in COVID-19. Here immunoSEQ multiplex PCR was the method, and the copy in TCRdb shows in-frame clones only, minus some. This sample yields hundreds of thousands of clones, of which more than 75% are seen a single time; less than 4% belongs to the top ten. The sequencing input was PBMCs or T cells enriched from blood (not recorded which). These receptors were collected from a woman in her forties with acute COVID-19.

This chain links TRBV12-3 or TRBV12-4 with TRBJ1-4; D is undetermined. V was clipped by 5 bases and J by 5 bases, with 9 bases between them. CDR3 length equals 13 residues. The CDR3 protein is CASSTPLNEKLFF. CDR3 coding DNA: TGTGCCAGCAGTACCCCCCTAAATGAAAAACTGTTTTTT.

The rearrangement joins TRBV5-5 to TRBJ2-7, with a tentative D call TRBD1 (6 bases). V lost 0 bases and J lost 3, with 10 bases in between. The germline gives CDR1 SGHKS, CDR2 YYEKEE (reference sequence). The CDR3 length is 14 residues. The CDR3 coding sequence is TGTGCCAGCAGCTTGGGACAGGCTTTCTACGAGCAGTACTTC. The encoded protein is CASSLGQAFYEQYF. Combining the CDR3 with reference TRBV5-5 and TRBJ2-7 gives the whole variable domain DAGVTQSPTHLIKTRGQQVTLRCSPISGHKSVSWYQQVLGQGPQFIFQYYEKEERGRGNFPDRFSARQFPNYSSELNVNALLLGDSALYLCASSLGQAFYEQYFGPGTRLTVT.

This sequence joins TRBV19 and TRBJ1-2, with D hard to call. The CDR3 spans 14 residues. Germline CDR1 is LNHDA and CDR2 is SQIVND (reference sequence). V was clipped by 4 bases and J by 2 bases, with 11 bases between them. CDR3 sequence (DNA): TGTGCCAGTAGTAAGGACGGGAAGAACTATGGCTACACCTTC. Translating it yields CASSKDGKNYGYTF.

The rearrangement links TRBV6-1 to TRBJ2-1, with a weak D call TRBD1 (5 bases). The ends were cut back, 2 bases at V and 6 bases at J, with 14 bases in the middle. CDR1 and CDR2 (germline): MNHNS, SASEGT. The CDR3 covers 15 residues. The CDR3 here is CASSEWGLISNEQFF. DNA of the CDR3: TGTGCCAGCAGTGAATGGGGCCTCATTTCCAATGAGCAGTTCTTC.

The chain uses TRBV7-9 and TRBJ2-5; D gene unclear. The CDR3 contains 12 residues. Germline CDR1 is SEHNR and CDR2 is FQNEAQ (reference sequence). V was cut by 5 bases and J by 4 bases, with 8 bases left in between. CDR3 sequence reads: CASSPGSETQYF. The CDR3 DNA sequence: TGTGCCAGCAGCCCGGGTTCAGAGACCCAGTACTTC.

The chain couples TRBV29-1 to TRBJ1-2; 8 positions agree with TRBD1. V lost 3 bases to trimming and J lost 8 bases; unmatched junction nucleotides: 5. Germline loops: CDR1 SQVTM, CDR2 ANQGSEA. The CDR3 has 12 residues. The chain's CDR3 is CSVESGGDGYTF. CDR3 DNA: TGCAGCGTTGAGTCAGGGGGCGACGGCTACACCTTC.

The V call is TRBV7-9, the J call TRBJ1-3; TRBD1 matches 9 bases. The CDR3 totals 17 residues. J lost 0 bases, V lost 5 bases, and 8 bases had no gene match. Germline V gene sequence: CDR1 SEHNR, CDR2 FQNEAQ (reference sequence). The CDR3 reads CASSPPPTGGSGNTIYF. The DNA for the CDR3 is TGTGCCAGCAGCCCTCCCCCGACAGGGGGCTCTGGAAACACCATATATTTT.

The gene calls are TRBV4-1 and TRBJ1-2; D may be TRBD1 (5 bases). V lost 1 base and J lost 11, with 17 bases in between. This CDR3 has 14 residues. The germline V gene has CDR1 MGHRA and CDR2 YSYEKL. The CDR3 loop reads CASSQVAQGNRYTF. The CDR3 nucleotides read TGCGCCAGCAGCCAAGTCGCCCAGGGCAACCGTTACACCTTC.

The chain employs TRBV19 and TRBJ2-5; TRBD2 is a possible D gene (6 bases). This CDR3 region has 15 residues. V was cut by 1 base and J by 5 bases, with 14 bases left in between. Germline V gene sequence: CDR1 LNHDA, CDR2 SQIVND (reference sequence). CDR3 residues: CASSIARGSRETQYF. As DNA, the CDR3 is TGTGCCAGTAGTATAGCTCGGGGGTCGCGGGAGACCCAGTACTTC.

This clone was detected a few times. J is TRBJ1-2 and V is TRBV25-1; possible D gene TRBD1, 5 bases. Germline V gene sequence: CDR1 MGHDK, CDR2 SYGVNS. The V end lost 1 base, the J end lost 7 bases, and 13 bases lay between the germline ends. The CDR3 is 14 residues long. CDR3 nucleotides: TGTGCCAGCAGTGAATTATTTCAGGGTCGTGGCTACACCTTC. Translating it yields CASSELFQGRGYTF.

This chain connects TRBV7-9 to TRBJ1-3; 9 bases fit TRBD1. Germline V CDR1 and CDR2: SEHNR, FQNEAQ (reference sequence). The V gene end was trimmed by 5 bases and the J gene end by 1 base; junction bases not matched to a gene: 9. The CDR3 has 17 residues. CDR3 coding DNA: TGTGCCAGCAGCGCCCTGGACAGGGGATTTTCTGGAAACACCATATATTTT. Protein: CASSALDRGFSGNTIYF.

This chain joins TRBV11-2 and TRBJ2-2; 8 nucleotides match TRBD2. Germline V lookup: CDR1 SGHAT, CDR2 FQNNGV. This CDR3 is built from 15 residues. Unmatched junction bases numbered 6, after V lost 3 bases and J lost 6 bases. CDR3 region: CASSFGREGAGELFF. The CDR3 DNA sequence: TGTGCCAGCAGCTTTGGACGGGAGGGGGCCGGGGAGCTGTTTTTT.

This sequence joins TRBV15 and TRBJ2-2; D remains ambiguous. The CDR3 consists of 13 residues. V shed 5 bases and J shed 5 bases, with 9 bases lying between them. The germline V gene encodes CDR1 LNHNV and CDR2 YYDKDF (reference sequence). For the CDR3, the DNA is TGTGCCACCAGCTATATCCGGACCGGGGAGCTGTTTTTT. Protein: CATSYIRTGELFF.

The CDR3, as DNA: TGTGCCAGCAGCCCCGACAGGTCGTACACCGGGGAGCTGTTTTTT. It yields the protein CASSPDRSYTGELFF. This sequence joins TRBV5-4 and TRBJ2-2, with D possibly TRBD1 on 6 matching bases. Germline lookup yields CDR1 SGHNT and CDR2 YYREEE (reference sequence). CDR3 length equals 15 residues. V lost 4 bases and J 3 bases, leaving 13 bases between the germline ends.

The CDR3 DNA follows: TGTGCCAGCAGCTATCGCAAACCCCGGAATGAAAAACTGTTTTTT. Amino acids: CASSYRKPRNEKLFF. The chain combines TRBV5-6 with TRBJ1-4; D is undetermined. The V gene's germline CDR1 is SGHDT and CDR2 YYEEEE. CDR3 length: 15 residues. The germline V and J ends were trimmed by 3 bases and 5 bases, with 14 bases remaining between them.

For the CDR3, the DNA is TGTGCCAGCAGCGTACTGGCGGGAGCCGCAGATACGCAGTATTTT. As protein: CASSVLAGAADTQYF. The rearrangement uses TRBV9 and TRBJ2-3, with 7 bases that match TRBD2. V shed 1 base and J 4 bases; nucleotides not matched to a gene: 6. There are 15 residues in the CDR3. The germline CDR1 and CDR2 sequences are SGDLS and YYNGEE.

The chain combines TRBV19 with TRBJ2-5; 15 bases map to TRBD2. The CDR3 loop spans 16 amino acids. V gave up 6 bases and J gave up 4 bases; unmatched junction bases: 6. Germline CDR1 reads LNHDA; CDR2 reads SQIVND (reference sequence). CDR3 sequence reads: CASSRTSGRASETQYF. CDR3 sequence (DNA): TGTGCCAGTAGCCGGACTAGCGGGAGGGCCTCAGAGACCCAGTACTTC.

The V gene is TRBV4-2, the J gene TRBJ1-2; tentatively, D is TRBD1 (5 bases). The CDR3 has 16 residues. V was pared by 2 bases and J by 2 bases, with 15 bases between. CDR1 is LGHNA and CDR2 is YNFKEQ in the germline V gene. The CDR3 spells CASSQHPGLSNYGYTF. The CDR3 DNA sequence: TGTGCCAGCAGCCAACATCCGGGACTATCAAACTATGGCTACACCTTC.

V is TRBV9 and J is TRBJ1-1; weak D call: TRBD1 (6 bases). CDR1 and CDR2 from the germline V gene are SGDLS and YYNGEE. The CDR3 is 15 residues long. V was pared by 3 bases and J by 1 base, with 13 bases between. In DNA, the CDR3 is TGTGCCAGCAGCGCCACAGGGATTTGGAACACTGAAGCTTTCTTT. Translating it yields CASSATGIWNTEAFF. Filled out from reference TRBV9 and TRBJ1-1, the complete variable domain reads DSGVTQTPKHLITATGQRVTLRCSPRSGDLSVYWYQQSLDQGLQFLIQYYNGEERAKGNILERFSAQQFPDLHSELNLSSLELGDSALYFCASSATGIWNTEAFFGQGTRLTVV.

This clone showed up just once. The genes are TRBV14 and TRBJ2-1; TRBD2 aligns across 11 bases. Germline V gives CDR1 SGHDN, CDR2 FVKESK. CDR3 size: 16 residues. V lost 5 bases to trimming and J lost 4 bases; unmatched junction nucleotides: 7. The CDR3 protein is CASSERLAGFYNEQFF. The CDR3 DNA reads TGTGCCAGCAGCGAACGACTAGCGGGGTTTTACAATGAGCAGTTCTTC.

CDR3 coding DNA: TGTGCCACCAGCAGAGATTCCACTAGCGGGAGTTTTCAAGAGACCCAGTACTTC. The encoded protein is CATSRDSTSGSFQETQYF. The chain combines TRBV15 with TRBJ2-5, with 11 bases aligning to TRBD2. The CDR3 length is 18 residues. J lost 2 bases, V lost 0 bases, and 8 bases had no gene match. Per germline, CDR1 LNHNV and CDR2 YYDKDF (reference sequence).

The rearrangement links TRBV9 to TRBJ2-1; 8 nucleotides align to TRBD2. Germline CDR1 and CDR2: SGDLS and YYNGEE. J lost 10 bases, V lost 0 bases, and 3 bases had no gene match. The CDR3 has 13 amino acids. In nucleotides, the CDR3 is TGTGCCAGCAGCGTAGTGTTAGCGGGAGAGCAGTTCTTC. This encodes CASSVVLAGEQFF.

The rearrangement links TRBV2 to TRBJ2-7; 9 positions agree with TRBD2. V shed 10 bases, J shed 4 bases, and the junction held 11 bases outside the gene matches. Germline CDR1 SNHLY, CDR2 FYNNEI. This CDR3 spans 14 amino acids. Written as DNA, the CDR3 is TGTGCCACCAAAGAAGCGGGAGGCCGTTACGAGCAGTACTTC. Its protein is CATKEAGGRYEQYF. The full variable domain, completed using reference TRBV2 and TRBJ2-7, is EPEVTQTPSHQVTQMGQEVILRCVPISNHLYFYWYRQILGQKVEFLVSFYNNEISEKSEIFDDQFSVERPDGSNFTLKIRSTKLEDSAMYFCATKEAGGRYEQYFGPGTRLTVT.

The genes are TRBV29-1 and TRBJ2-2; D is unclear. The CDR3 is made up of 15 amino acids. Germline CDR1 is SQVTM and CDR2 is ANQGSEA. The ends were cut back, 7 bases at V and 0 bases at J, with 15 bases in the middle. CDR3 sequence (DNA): TGCAGCGGCCGATTACCTCGCGCGAACACCGGGGAGCTGTTTTTT. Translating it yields CSGRLPRANTGELFF.

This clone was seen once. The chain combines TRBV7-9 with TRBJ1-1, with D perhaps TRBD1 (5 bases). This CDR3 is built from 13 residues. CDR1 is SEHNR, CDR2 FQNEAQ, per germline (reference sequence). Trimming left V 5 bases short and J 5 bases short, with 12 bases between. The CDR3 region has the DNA TGTGCCAGCAGCCCCTTGGGGGGTACTGAAGCTTTCTTT. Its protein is CASSPLGGTEAFF.

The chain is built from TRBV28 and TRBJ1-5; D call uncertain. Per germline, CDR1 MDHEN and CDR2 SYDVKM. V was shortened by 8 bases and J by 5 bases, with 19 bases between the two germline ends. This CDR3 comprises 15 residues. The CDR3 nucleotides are TGTGCCAGCGGTTATGGCAGGAGGACGGATCAGCCCCAGCATTTT. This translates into CASGYGRRTDQPQHF. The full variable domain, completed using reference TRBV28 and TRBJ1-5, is DVKVTQSSRYLVKRTGEKVFLECVQDMDHENMFWYRQDPGLGLRLIYFSYDVKMKEKGDIPEGYSVSREKKERFSLILESASTNQTSMYLCASGYGRRTDQPQHFGDGTRLSIL.